The rows below give T cell receptor beta chains drawn from one sample of a study of cytomegalovirus exposure and HLA in healthy donors. Sequencing used immunoSEQ multiplex PCR; TCRdb keeps in-frame clones, though not all of them. Among a few hundred thousand clones listed, about 86% were seen once. The sequenced sample was PBMCs. Receptors were obtained from a woman younger than 30 in good health and CMV-seronegative. CDR3s include the opening cysteine and the closing phenylalanine or tryptophan. The order of the fields is J gene, V gene, CDR3 protein.

TRBJ2-5,TRBV12-5,CASGFGGRAGETQYF
TRBJ1-2,TRBV11-2,CASSLRTANYTF
TRBJ2-7,TRBV5-1,CASSLAPASGSYEQYF
TRBJ2-1,TRBV5-1,CASSLATKLSSGFYNEQFF
TRBJ2-2,TRBV7-6,CASSLVGEAFTGELFF
TRBJ1-2,TRBV4-1,CASSQVPLGQMNYGYTF
TRBJ2-3,TRBV9,CASSVPLAELTDTQYF
TRBJ2-1,TRBV5-4,CASSLTGTGSNEQFF
TRBJ2-7,TRBV4-1,CASSQDELAGAELVYEQYF
TRBJ2-7,TRBV5-1,CASSWDSHSSYEQYF
TRBJ2-7,TRBV30,CAWSVGHLYEQYF
TRBJ1-5,TRBV19,CATADGGAWNQPQHF
TRBJ2-7,TRBV11-2,CASSLFGETYEQYF
TRBJ1-6,TRBV5-4,CASSSQGRAANSPLHF
TRBJ2-7,TRBV9,CASSGLENYEQYF
TRBJ2-6,TRBV5-4,CASSAEQGSGANVLTF
TRBJ1-3,TRBV30,CAWSVRDTIYF
TRBJ1-2,TRBV4-3,CASSQEGRGGYTF
TRBJ1-4,TRBV27,CASSRFPGTSNEKLFF
TRBJ2-1,TRBV2,CASSGRGGPSYNEQFF
TRBJ2-2,TRBV4-1,CASSQERLPYTGELFF
TRBJ2-7,TRBV29-1,CSVEGSGRAYEQYF
TRBJ1-3,TRBV29-1,CSVGQGFLSSGNTIYF
TRBJ1-1,TRBV7-3,CASSFAGGSNTEAFF
TRBJ1-1,TRBV28,CASSPGDRLNTEAFF
TRBJ1-2,TRBV7-2,CASSAGQGLYGYTF
TRBJ1-2,TRBV7-2,CASSLVPGQKKYGYTF
TRBJ1-5,TRBV5-1,CASSRDYSNQPQHF
TRBJ2-5,TRBV29-1,CSVAEAGVVETQYF
TRBJ2-7,TRBV9,CASSVGDNEQYF
TRBJ1-1,TRBV30,CAWSVGQGIEAFF
TRBJ2-1,TRBV14,CASSQADGIYNEQFF
TRBJ1-6,TRBV9,CASSVGGYNSPLHF
TRBJ1-1,TRBV7-9,CASSSQGVRLNAFF
TRBJ2-5,TRBV27,CASSFVTPSGGEQETQYF
TRBJ2-3,TRBV6-6,CASRTASEQYF
TRBJ1-1,TRBV5-1,CASSLRPRTGPFDEAFF
TRBJ2-5,TRBV7-9,CASSPGGQGAETQYF
TRBJ1-1,TRBV2,CASRQGGQNTEAFF
TRBJ2-1,TRBV5-1,CASSPGGSLKNEQFF
TRBJ2-5,TRBV5-6,CASSSGQGPKQETQYF
TRBJ2-7,TRBV9,CASSPPAGQDYEQYF